What follows are 21 T cell receptor beta chains derived from one specimen sequenced in a study of blood T cells in healthy people across ages. Primed by a sample-barcoded 5' primer and a J-beta primer mix, a second PCR proceeded for roughly 7 to 12 cycles. TCRdb processed the 5' RACE reads anew with MiXCR; each CDR3 protein has one entry. The data show 450,000 to 700,000 distinct CDR3 sequences, 25% to 30% seen once. Sequencing was performed on blood. All receptors come from a woman in her seventies in good health.

This clonotype was found a few times. This rearrangement joins TRBV12-3 or TRBV12-4 to TRBJ1-2; weak D call: TRBD1 (5 bases). The CDR3 length is 13 residues. V was pared by 5 bases and J by 8 bases, with 15 bases between. The CDR3 nucleotides are TGTGCCAGCAGTCGGGATACGGGGCACGGCTACACCTTC. As protein: CASSRDTGHGYTF.

The chain combines TRBV27 with TRBJ1-3; unclear D gene. Germline CDR1 and CDR2: MNHEY and SMNVEV (reference sequence). The V end lost 5 bases, the J end lost 4 bases, and 15 bases lay between the germline ends. The CDR3 runs 15 residues. In DNA, the CDR3 is TGTGCCAGCAGTCTCTCCGGGAACCGGGGAAACACCATATATTTT. Its protein product is CASSLSGNRGNTIYF.

This clonotype was counted between two and nine times. The V gene is TRBV7-2, the J gene TRBJ2-4, with 7 bases that match TRBD2. This CDR3 is built from 17 residues. Trimming cost V 4 bases and J 2 bases; bases outside gene matches: 11. Germline CDR1 reads SGHTA; CDR2 reads FQGNSA. CDR3 in amino acids: CASSSVQREETKNIQYF. The CDR3 DNA is TGTGCCAGCAGCTCGGTGCAGCGGGAAGAAACCAAAAACATTCAGTACTTC. Filled out from reference TRBV7-2 and TRBJ2-4, the complete variable domain reads GAGVSQSPSNKVTEKGKDVELRCDPISGHTALYWYRQSLGQGLEFLIYFQGNSAPDKSGLPSDRFSAERTGGSVSTLTIQRTQQEDSAVYLCASSSVQREETKNIQYFGAGTRLSVL.

This clonotype was seen a few times. V and J are TRBV4-3 and TRBJ1-2, with TRBD1 as a possible D gene (6 bases). Germline CDR1 reads LGHNA; CDR2 reads YSLEER. The CDR3 runs 15 residues. The V end was cut by 4 bases, the J end by 5 bases, with 17 bases between. The CDR3, as DNA: TGCGCCAGCAGCCCCGTAGGGGGAAGGGGATATGGCTACACCTTC. Translating gives CASSPVGGRGYGYTF.

The genes are TRBV20-1 and TRBJ2-7; D ambiguous. This CDR3 contains 11 residues. CDR1 and CDR2 (germline): DFQATT, SNEGSKA (reference sequence). V was shortened by 1 base and J by 6 bases, with 7 bases between the two germline ends. The CDR3 is CSARGPPEQYF. The DNA for the CDR3 is TGCAGTGCTAGAGGGCCCCCCGAGCAGTACTTC.

The chain is built from TRBV2 and TRBJ2-6; a possible D gene is TRBD1 (7 bases). CDR3 size: 15 residues. Between the trimmed V and J ends, which lost 6 bases and 2 bases, there was a span of 11 bases. Germline V CDR1 and CDR2: SNHLY, FYNNEI. For the CDR3, the DNA is TGTGCCAGCAGACAGGGGACTCCTGGGGCCAACGTCCTGACTTTC. Protein: CASRQGTPGANVLTF.

The rearrangement uses TRBV7-9 and TRBJ2-6; a weak D match, TRBD1 (5 bases). The germline CDR1 and CDR2 sequences are SEHNR and FQNEAQ (reference sequence). The CDR3 sequence is 17 residues long. V dropped 3 bases and J dropped 0 bases, with 12 bases sitting between them. Here the CDR3 reads CASSLGRAHSGANVLTF. CDR3 nucleotide sequence: TGTGCCAGCAGCTTGGGCAGGGCCCACTCTGGGGCCAACGTCCTGACTTTC. Looking up the rest from reference TRBV7-9 and TRBJ2-6 gives the full variable domain: DTGVSQNPRHKITKRGQNVTFRCDPISEHNRLYWYRQTLGQGPEFLTYFQNEAQLEKSRLLSDRFSAERPKGSFSTLEIQRTEQGDSAMYLCASSLGRAHSGANVLTFGAGSRLTVL.

The chain combines TRBV5-1 with TRBJ1-4, with 7 bases lining up with TRBD1. The CDR3 is 15 residues long. V shed 0 bases and J 4 bases; nucleotides not matched to a gene: 3. The germline V gene encodes CDR1 SGHRS and CDR2 YFSETQ. The CDR3: CASSLVGTDNEKLFF. CDR3 nucleotides: TGCGCCAGCAGCTTGGTCGGGACAGATAATGAAAAACTGTTTTTT.

V is TRBV20-1 and J is TRBJ2-5; 7 positions agree with TRBD1. The J call is doubtful: the DNA matches TRBJ2-7 better. The CDR3 runs 15 residues. The germline V gene has CDR1 DFQATT and CDR2 SNEGSKA (reference sequence). CDR3 bases: TGCAGTGCTAGACCCGCGACAGGGCGCAGCGACGAGCAGTACTTC. Amino acid sequence: CSARPATGRSDEQYF.

Comments on this clonotype: The conserved phenylalanine or tryptophan is not found at the CDR3 terminus, so this likely reflects a read error. The chain couples TRBV20-1 to TRBJ1-1, with 7 bases aligning to TRBD1. Trimming took 5 bases from V and 4 from J; bases not matched to a gene: 1. Germline lookup yields CDR1 DFQATT and CDR2 SNEGSKA (reference sequence). This CDR3 spans 11 amino acids. Here the CDR3 DNA reads TGCAGTGCTCCAGGGGGCACTGAAGCTTTCCTT. Its protein is CSAPGGTEAFL.

This clonotype came up a few times. The genes are TRBV7-2 and TRBJ2-5; tentatively, D is TRBD2 (5 bases). V was cut by 5 bases and J by 0 bases, with 13 bases left in between. CDR1 is SGHTA and CDR2 is FQGNSA in the germline V gene. This CDR3 region has 15 residues. The CDR3 DNA reads TGTGCCAGCAGCCCCCGCCGGGGATACCAAGAGACCCAGTACTTC. This sequence encodes CASSPRRGYQETQYF.

The V gene is TRBV9, the J gene TRBJ1-2; D is possibly TRBD1 (5 bases). The germline gives CDR1 SGDLS, CDR2 YYNGEE. The ends were cut back, 4 bases at V and 4 bases at J, with 17 bases in the middle. The CDR3 has 15 residues. The DNA of the CDR3 is TGTGCCAGCAGCTTAACCCTGGGGGGAGTCTATGGCTACACCTTC. As protein: CASSLTLGGVYGYTF.

The chain employs TRBV20-1 and TRBJ2-7; the match to TRBD2 covers 9 bases. Germline CDR1 and CDR2: DFQATT and SNEGSKA (reference sequence). This CDR3 is built from 13 residues. Trimming cost V 5 bases and J 3 bases; bases outside gene matches: 5. The CDR3: CSAYSGGNYEQYF. The CDR3 bases are TGCAGTGCTTACAGCGGGGGGAACTACGAGCAGTACTTC.

The J gene is TRBJ1-4, the V gene TRBV3-1; D unresolved. The CDR3 has 16 residues. Trimming removed 1 base at V and 2 bases at J, with 11 bases between. Germline V gene lookup returns CDR1 LGHDT and CDR2 YNNKEL (reference sequence). This CDR3 is CASSQGVARTNEKLFF. The CDR3 DNA is TGTGCCAGCAGCCAAGGGGTAGCTCGGACTAATGAAAAACTGTTTTTT.

The rearrangement joins TRBV3-1 to TRBJ2-5, with D unclear. The tail of the sequence fits TRBJ2-7 better, so the J call may be wrong. The germline V gene has CDR1 LGHDT and CDR2 YNNKEL (reference sequence). The length of the CDR3 is 14 residues. The CDR3 DNA follows: TGTGCCAGCAGCCAGGGGTACGGTACCTACGAGCAGTACTTC. Protein: CASSQGYGTYEQYF.

CDR3 loop: CASSLEKATGELFF. DNA for the CDR3: TGCGCCAGCAGCTTGGAAAAGGCGACCGGGGAGCTGTTTTTT. This chain links TRBV5-1 with TRBJ2-2; D is unresolved. This CDR3 region has 14 residues. Per germline, CDR1 SGHRS and CDR2 YFSETQ. V gave up 0 bases and J gave up 5 bases, with 8 bases separating them.

The genes are TRBV29-1 and TRBJ2-3; TRBD2 is a possible D gene (6 bases). The CDR3 spans 14 residues. CDR1 and CDR2 from the germline V gene are SQVTM and ANQGSEA. Trimming shortened V by 0 bases and J by 2 bases, and 9 bases separated the two germline ends. The CDR3 region is CSVEEAGLTDTQYF. The CDR3 nucleotides are TGCAGCGTTGAAGAGGCGGGACTCACAGATACGCAGTATTTT.

This clonotype showed up just a few times. The V and J genes are TRBV9 and TRBJ1-1; D uncertain. The CDR3 has 13 residues. V gave up 0 bases and J gave up 5 bases, with 8 bases separating them. Per the germline V gene, CDR1 is SGDLS and CDR2 is YYNGEE. The CDR3: CASSVEVGTEAFF. CDR3 DNA: TGTGCCAGCAGCGTAGAGGTGGGGACTGAAGCTTTCTTT. The full variable domain, rest sourced from reference TRBV9 and TRBJ1-1, is DSGVTQTPKHLITATGQRVTLRCSPRSGDLSVYWYQQSLDQGLQFLIQYYNGEERAKGNILERFSAQQFPDLHSELNLSSLELGDSALYFCASSVEVGTEAFFGQGTRLTVV.

This chain connects TRBV4-1 to TRBJ2-5, with a weak D call TRBD1 (5 bases). Trimming pared 0 bases from V and 1 base from J, leaving 12 bases between. CDR3 length: 16 residues. Germline-derived CDR1 and CDR2 are MGHRA and YSYEKL. The CDR3 DNA reads TGCGCCAGCAGCCAAGAATGGCGACAGACCCAAGAGACCCAGTACTTC. Protein product: CASSQEWRQTQETQYF.

This rearrangement joins TRBV28 to TRBJ2-7, with 9 nucleotides matching TRBD1. From germline, CDR1 is MDHEN and CDR2 SYDVKM. The CDR3 sequence is 15 residues long. The J segment lost 2 bases and the V segment lost 5 bases, leaving 7 bases of the junction unmatched. CDR3 nucleotide sequence: TGTGCCAGCAGTCCCGGACAGGGGCCTACCTACGAGCAGTACTTC. This encodes CASSPGQGPTYEQYF.

The chain uses TRBV5-1 and TRBJ2-3; D ambiguous. Trimming cost V 1 base and J 4 bases, with 7 bases left between them. This CDR3 is 13 amino acids long. The germline gives CDR1 SGHRS, CDR2 YFSETQ. In DNA, the CDR3 is TGCGCCAGCAGCTTGAGATCGGCAGATACGCAGTATTTT. This translates into CASSLRSADTQYF.